Each of the 9 T cell receptor beta chains below was sequenced from the same sample in a study of T-cell memory formation after mild COVID-19. TCRdb analysed the 5' RACE reads with MiXCR anew, one entry per CDR3 protein. The profile shows fewer than 700,000 distinct CDR3 sequences, roughly 18% of them singletons. Sequenced input: PBMCs or a T cell subset sorted from them (not recorded which). These receptors originate from an adult woman who had mild COVID-19 (a few samples of this study predate the infection). Cell type and time point are not known.

The chain employs TRBV6-1 and TRBJ1-5, with TRBD1 identical over 9 bases. The germline CDR1 and CDR2 sequences are MNHNS and SASEGT. The junction had 7 bases not matched to a gene; V was cut back by 6 bases and J by 7 bases. CDR3 length: 14 amino acids. The DNA of the CDR3 is TGTGCCAGCAGCAAGGGACAGGGAATGCAGCCCCAGCATTTT. Translation gives CASSKGQGMQPQHF.

The chain couples TRBV7-2 to TRBJ1-4; 10 bases map to TRBD1. The CDR3 is 19 amino acids. Germline CDR1 is SGHTA and CDR2 is FQGNSA. V trimming: 4 bases; J trimming: 3 bases; junction bases outside the gene matches: 14. The CDR3 spells CASSWNSRQGAPANEKLFF. In DNA, the CDR3 is TGTGCCAGCAGCTGGAATTCCCGACAGGGGGCGCCGGCTAATGAAAAACTGTTTTTT.

The chain joins TRBV12-5 to TRBJ2-7, with a tentative D call TRBD1 (6 bases). V was pared by 0 bases and J by 4 bases, with 16 bases between. In germline, CDR1 is LGHNT, CDR2 FRNRAP. The CDR3 has 16 amino acids. CDR3 in DNA: TGTGCTAGTGGTTTGGTAGGAACAGGGACACCTTACGAGCAGTACTTC. This translates into CASGLVGTGTPYEQYF.

J is TRBJ2-5 and V is TRBV20-1, with TRBD2 identical over 11 bases. V shed 5 bases and J 4 bases; nucleotides not matched to a gene: 12. Germline lookup yields CDR1 DFQATT and CDR2 SNEGSKA (reference sequence). The CDR3 runs 16 residues. As DNA, the CDR3 is TGCAGTGCTCCACGCTCCGCCCTAGCGGGAGGAGAGACCCAGTACTTC. Protein sequence: CSAPRSALAGGETQYF.

The chain is built from TRBV11-2 and TRBJ2-3; 8 positions agree with TRBD1. The CDR3 length is 14 residues. The junction had 6 bases not matched to a gene; V was cut back by 5 bases and J by 5 bases. Germline CDR1 reads SGHAT; CDR2 reads FQNNGV. The CDR3: CASSLTGGQDTQYF. In DNA, the CDR3 is TGTGCCAGCAGCCTAACAGGGGGGCAAGATACGCAGTATTTT.

This clonotype was seen ten or more times. This chain joins TRBV6-6 and TRBJ2-5; the D is unclear. This CDR3 comprises 12 residues. Germline CDR1 and CDR2: MNHNY and SVGAGI (reference sequence). V was trimmed by 6 bases and J by 1 base, leaving 6 bases between them. CDR3 sequence: CASRQPQETQYF. CDR3 in DNA: TGTGCCAGCAGACAGCCCCAAGAGACCCAGTACTTC.

The chain has TRBV5-1 and TRBJ1-2; tentatively, D is TRBD1 (5 bases). The V end lost 5 bases, the J end lost 5 bases, and 19 bases lay between the germline ends. The length of the CDR3 is 15 residues. Germline CDR1 SGHRS, CDR2 YFSETQ. CDR3 loop: CASSSDSGGVYGYTF. In nucleotides, the CDR3 is TGCGCCAGCAGTTCCGACAGCGGGGGAGTATATGGCTACACCTTC.

V usage is TRBV7-6 and J usage is TRBJ2-5, with TRBD1 as a possible D gene (6 bases). The length of the CDR3 is 16 residues. The V end was cut by 1 base, the J end by 2 bases, with 14 bases between. Germline V lookup: CDR1 SGHVS, CDR2 FNYEAQ. The CDR3 protein is CASSLVGGSRQETQYF. The CDR3, as DNA: TGTGCCAGCAGCTTAGTAGGGGGATCCCGACAAGAGACCCAGTACTTC.

The rearrangement joins TRBV19 to TRBJ1-5; TRBD1 aligns across 7 bases. Germline CDR1 is LNHDA and CDR2 is SQIVND (reference sequence). V lost 6 bases and J lost 3; bases outside the gene matches: 2. This CDR3 is 13 amino acids long. For the CDR3, the DNA is TGTGCCAGTAGGACAGGGCTCAATCAGCCCCAGCATTTT. As protein: CASRTGLNQPQHF. Combining the CDR3 with reference TRBV19 and TRBJ1-5 gives the whole variable domain DGGITQSPKYLFRKEGQNVTLSCEQNLNHDAMYWYRQDPGQGLRLIYYSQIVNDFQKGDIAEGYSVSREKKESFPLTVTSAQKNPTAFYLCASRTGLNQPQHFGDGTRLSIL.